The next 14 T cell receptor beta chains were all read from a single sample in a study of blood T cells in healthy people across ages. Then a second PCR, running roughly 7 to 11 cycles, was carried out with a sample-barcoded 5' primer and a J-beta primer mix. MiXCR, applied by TCRdb to the 5' RACE reads, yields one record per CDR3 protein. The profile shows some 1.4 million distinct CDR3 sequences, around two fifths of them singletons. What was sequenced was blood. These receptors were obtained from a woman aged 18-29 years in good health.

This clonotype showed up just a few times. The chain employs TRBV12-3 or TRBV12-4 and TRBJ1-1; tentative D call: TRBD1 (5 bases). V was cut by 7 bases and J by 4 bases, with 13 bases left in between. The CDR3 loop spans 13 amino acids. The CDR3 region has the DNA TGTGCCAGCAAGAAGGGGTCTCCCACTGAAGCTTTCTTT. As protein: CASKKGSPTEAFF.

In this sample, this clonotype turned up a few times. The chain employs TRBV11-2 and TRBJ2-5; D assignment may be TRBD1 or TRBD2 (5 bases each). Germline loops: CDR1 SGHAT, CDR2 FQNNGV. The length of the CDR3 is 16 residues. V was pared by 3 bases and J by 5 bases, with 19 bases between. CDR3 sequence: CASSLRGVAGHETQYF. The CDR3 DNA is TGTGCCAGCAGCTTGAGGGGAGTCGCGGGTCATGAGACCCAGTACTTC.

The CDR3 DNA reads TGCAGTGGACAGACAGGGGGCGGATACGAGCAGTACTTC. This encodes CSGQTGGGYEQYF. This chain joins TRBV20-1 and TRBJ2-7; TRBD1 agrees at 10 bases. Germline V CDR1 and CDR2: DFQATT, SNEGSKA (reference sequence). V shed 7 bases, J shed 4 bases, and the junction held 7 bases outside the gene matches. The CDR3 is 13 amino acids.

Comments on this clonotype: An end of the junction does not agree with germline; a read error may underlie this. The chain combines TRBV7-7 with TRBJ2-5; D may correspond to TRBD1 or TRBD2 (5 bases each). The V gene's germline CDR1 is SSHAT and CDR2 FNYEAQ (reference sequence). The CDR3 runs 14 residues. CDR3 residues: CASSVGVGLYERYF. In nucleotides, the CDR3 is TGTGCTAGCAGCGTAGGGGTCGGACTTTACGAGCGGTACTTC.

Of note for this clonotype: This may be a read error, as it is one base from a much larger clone. The J gene is TRBJ1-4, the V gene TRBV29-1; 8 bases match TRBD1. After removal of 7 bases from V and 7 bases from J, the junction contained 8 bases not matched to a gene. The CDR3 spans 13 residues. The germline V gene encodes CDR1 SQVTM and CDR2 ANQGSEA. The CDR3 DNA reads TGCAGCGCCGCAGGACAGGGCGGTGAAAAACTGTTTTTT. Translation gives CSAAGQGGEKLFF.

This clonotype was seen a few times. The genes are TRBV12-3 or TRBV12-4 and TRBJ1-1, with D maybe TRBD1 (6 bases). CDR3 size: 14 residues. Trimming stripped 6 bases from V and 5 bases from J, with 16 bases between. This chain's CDR3 is CASRDKGHPTEAFF. CDR3 coding DNA: TGTGCCAGCAGGGATAAGGGACACCCGACTGAAGCTTTCTTT.

The chain couples TRBV20-1 to TRBJ1-1; the match to TRBD1 covers 8 bases. V lost 5 bases to trimming and J lost 1 base; unmatched junction nucleotides: 3. Per the germline V gene, CDR1 is DFQATT and CDR2 is SNEGSKA (reference sequence). CDR3 length equals 13 residues. The CDR3 spells CSAGTGRNTEAFF. CDR3 nucleotide sequence: TGCAGTGCTGGGACAGGCCGGAACACTGAAGCTTTCTTT.

A few counts support this clonotype. J is TRBJ2-1 and V is TRBV5-1; TRBD1 agrees at 9 bases. The trim removed 0 bases at V and 0 bases at J, leaving 7 bases unmatched. This CDR3 spans 18 amino acids. CDR1 and CDR2 (germline): SGHRS, YFSETQ. CDR3 DNA sequence: TGCGCCAGCAGCTTGGCCGGGACAGGGAGTACCTCCTACAATGAGCAGTTCTTC. This translates into CASSLAGTGSTSYNEQFF.

This clonotype has a handful of counts. This rearrangement joins TRBV29-1 to TRBJ1-1; D possibly corresponds to TRBD1 (5 bases). Germline V CDR1 and CDR2: SQVTM, ANQGSEA. Trimming cost V 7 bases and J 0 bases, with 9 bases left between them. This CDR3 comprises 12 residues. The CDR3 reads CSGGFMNTEAFF. CDR3 nucleotide sequence: TGCAGCGGGGGGTTCATGAACACTGAAGCTTTCTTT.

The chain joins TRBV7-6 to TRBJ1-2; 7 nucleotides match TRBD1. Germline-derived CDR1 and CDR2 are SGHVS and FNYEAQ. V shed 5 bases, J shed 6 bases, and the junction held 9 bases outside the gene matches. This CDR3 spans 14 amino acids. The CDR3 bases are TGTGCCAGCAGCAAAACAGGGGCTCTCCATGGCTACACCTTC. Residues: CASSKTGALHGYTF.

This chain uses TRBV4-2 with TRBJ2-3; 13 bases fit TRBD2. CDR1 is LGHNA and CDR2 is YNFKEQ in the germline V gene. The length of the CDR3 is 20 residues. V lost 1 base, J lost 2 bases, and 12 bases stayed unmatched. In DNA, the CDR3 is TGTGCCAGCAGCCAAGCCTCCGGGGGAGGACTAGCGGGAGACACAGATACGCAGTATTTT. This codes for CASSQASGGGLAGDTDTQYF.

This chain uses TRBV27 with TRBJ2-5; possibly TRBD1 for D (7 bases). The CDR3 has 17 residues. Germline CDR1 MNHEY, CDR2 SMNVEV (reference sequence). Trimming left V 3 bases short and J 11 bases short, with 28 bases between. CDR3 nucleotides: TGTGCCAGCAGTTTGATGGGGGGACAGTTACTTAGCAATGAGCAGTACTTC. Its protein product is CASSLMGGQLLSNEQYF.

This clonotype turned up a few times. J is TRBJ2-5 and V is TRBV12-3 or TRBV12-4; 9 nucleotides align to TRBD1. With V trimmed by 6 bases and J by 3 bases, 14 bases remained unmatched. The CDR3 length is 17 residues. The CDR3 is CASSNTHRGPVEETQYF. The CDR3 nucleotides are TGTGCCAGCAGCAATACTCACAGGGGGCCAGTGGAAGAGACCCAGTACTTC.

This rearrangement joins TRBV20-1 to TRBJ2-1; 9 bases are a match to TRBD2. The V segment lost 4 bases and the J segment 7 bases; nucleotides outside the gene matches: 8. The CDR3 has 14 amino acids. Per the germline V gene, CDR1 is DFQATT and CDR2 is SNEGSKA (reference sequence). The CDR3 protein is CSATPGTSRNEQFF. CDR3 DNA: TGCAGTGCTACGCCCGGGACTAGCAGGAATGAGCAGTTCTTC.